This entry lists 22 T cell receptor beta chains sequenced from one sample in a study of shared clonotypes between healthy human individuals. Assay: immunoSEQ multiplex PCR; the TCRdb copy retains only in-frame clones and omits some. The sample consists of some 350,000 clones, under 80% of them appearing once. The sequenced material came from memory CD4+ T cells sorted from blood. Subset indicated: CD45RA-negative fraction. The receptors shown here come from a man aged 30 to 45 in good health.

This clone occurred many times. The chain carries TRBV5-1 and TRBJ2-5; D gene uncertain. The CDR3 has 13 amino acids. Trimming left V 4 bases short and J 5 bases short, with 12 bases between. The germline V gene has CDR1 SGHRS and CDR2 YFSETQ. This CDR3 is CASSVGLSETQYF. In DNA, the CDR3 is TGCGCCAGCAGCGTTGGGCTTTCTGAGACCCAGTACTTC.

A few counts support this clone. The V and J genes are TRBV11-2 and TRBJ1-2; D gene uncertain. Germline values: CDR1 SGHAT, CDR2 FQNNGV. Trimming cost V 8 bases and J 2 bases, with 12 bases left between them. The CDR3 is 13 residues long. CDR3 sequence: CASSGGPNYGYTF. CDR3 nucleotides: TGTGCCAGCTCTGGTGGGCCCAACTATGGCTACACCTTC.

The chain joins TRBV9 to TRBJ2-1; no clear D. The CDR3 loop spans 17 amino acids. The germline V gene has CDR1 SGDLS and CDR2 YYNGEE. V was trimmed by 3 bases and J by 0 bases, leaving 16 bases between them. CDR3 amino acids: CASSDTLQLSSYNEQFF. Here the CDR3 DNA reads TGTGCCAGCAGCGACACACTGCAACTAAGCTCCTACAATGAGCAGTTCTTC.

The CDR3 spells CTSSQDSRGGASTGELFF. In nucleotides, the CDR3 is TGCACCAGCAGCCAAGATTCGAGAGGGGGCGCATCCACCGGGGAGCTGTTTTTT. This rearrangement joins TRBV1 to TRBJ2-2; TRBD1 was called by the table and not checked on the DNA. TRBV1 is flagged as a pseudogene. The CDR3 length is 18 residues.

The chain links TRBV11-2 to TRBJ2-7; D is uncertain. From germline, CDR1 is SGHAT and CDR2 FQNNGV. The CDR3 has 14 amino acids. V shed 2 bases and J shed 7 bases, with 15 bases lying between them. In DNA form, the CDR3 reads TGTGCCAGCAGCTTATCGGGTGTTGATCGGGAGCAGTACTTC. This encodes CASSLSGVDREQYF.

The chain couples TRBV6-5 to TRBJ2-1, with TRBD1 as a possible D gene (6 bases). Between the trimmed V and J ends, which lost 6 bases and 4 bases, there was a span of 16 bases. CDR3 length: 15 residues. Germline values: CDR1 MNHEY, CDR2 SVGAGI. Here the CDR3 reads CASSIFRTAYNEQFF. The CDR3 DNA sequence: TGTGCCAGCAGCATCTTCCGGACAGCGTACAATGAGCAGTTCTTC.

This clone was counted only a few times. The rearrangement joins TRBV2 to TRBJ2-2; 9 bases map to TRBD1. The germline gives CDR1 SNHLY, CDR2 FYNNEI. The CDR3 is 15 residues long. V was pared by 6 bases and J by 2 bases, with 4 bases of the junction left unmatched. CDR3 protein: CASSQQGANTGELFF. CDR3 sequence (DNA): TGTGCCAGCAGCCAACAGGGGGCTAACACCGGGGAGCTGTTTTTT.

CDR3 sequence (DNA): TGCGCCAGCAGCTTGAACTTACTAGAGATAGGTTACGAGCAGTACTTC. Amino acids: CASSLNLLEIGYEQYF. This sequence joins TRBV5-1 and TRBJ2-7; a weak D match, TRBD2 (5 bases). Trimming removed 1 base at V and 4 bases at J, with 18 bases between. Germline CDR1 is SGHRS and CDR2 is YFSETQ. The CDR3 spans 16 residues.

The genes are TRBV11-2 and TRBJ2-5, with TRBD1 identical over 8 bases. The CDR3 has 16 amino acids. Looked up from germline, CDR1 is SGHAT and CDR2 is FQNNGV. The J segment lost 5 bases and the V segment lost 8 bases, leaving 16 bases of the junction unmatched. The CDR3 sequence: CASSTQRGQGDETQYF. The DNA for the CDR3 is TGTGCCAGCTCTACCCAAAGAGGACAGGGCGATGAGACCCAGTACTTC.

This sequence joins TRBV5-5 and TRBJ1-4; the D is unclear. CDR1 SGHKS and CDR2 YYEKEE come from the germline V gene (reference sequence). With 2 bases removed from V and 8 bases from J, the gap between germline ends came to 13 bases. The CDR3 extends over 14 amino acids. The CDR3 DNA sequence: TGTGCCAGCAGCTTCGATTCAGTTCGGGAAAAACTGTTTTTT. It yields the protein CASSFDSVREKLFF.

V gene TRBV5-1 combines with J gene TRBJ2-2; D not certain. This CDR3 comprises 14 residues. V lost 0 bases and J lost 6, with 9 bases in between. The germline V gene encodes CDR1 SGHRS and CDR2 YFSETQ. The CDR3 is CASSLDTGAGELFF. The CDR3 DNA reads TGCGCCAGCAGCTTGGATACGGGCGCCGGGGAGCTGTTTTTT.

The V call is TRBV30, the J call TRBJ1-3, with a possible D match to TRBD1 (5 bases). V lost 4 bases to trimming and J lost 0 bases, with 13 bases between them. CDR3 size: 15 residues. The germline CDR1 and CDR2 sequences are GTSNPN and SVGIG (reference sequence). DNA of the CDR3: TGTGCCTGGACCGCCGGGGGTTTCTCTGGAAACACCATATATTTT. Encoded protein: CAWTAGGFSGNTIYF.

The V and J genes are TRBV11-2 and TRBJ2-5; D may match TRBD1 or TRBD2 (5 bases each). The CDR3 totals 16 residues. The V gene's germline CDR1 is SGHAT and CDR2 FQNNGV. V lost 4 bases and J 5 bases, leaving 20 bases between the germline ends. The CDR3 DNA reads TGTGCCAGCAGCTCTCCCCCAGGGCGGGCCTCGGAGACCCAGTACTTC. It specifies CASSSPPGRASETQYF. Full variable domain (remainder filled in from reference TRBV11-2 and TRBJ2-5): EAGVAQSPRYKIIEKRQSVAFWCNPISGHATLYWYQQILGQGPKLLIQFQNNGVVDDSQLPKDRFSAERLKGVDSTLKIQPAKLEDSAVYLCASSSPPGRASETQYFGPGTRLLVL.

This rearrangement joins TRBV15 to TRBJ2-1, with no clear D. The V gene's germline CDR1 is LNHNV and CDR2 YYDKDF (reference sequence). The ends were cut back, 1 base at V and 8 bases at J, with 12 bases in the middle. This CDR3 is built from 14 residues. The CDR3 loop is CATSRVYSRYEQFF. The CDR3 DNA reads TGTGCCACCAGCAGAGTGTATTCGAGATATGAGCAGTTCTTC.

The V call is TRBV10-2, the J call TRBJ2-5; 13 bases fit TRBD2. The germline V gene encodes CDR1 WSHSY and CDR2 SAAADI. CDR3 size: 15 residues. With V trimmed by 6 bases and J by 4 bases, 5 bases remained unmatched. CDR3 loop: CASRYGTSGTETQYF. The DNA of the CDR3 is TGCGCCAGCAGGTACGGGACTAGCGGGACAGAGACCCAGTACTTC.

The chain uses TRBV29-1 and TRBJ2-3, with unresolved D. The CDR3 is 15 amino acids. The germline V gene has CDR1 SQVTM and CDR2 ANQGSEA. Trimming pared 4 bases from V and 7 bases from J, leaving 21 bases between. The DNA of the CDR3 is TGCAGCGTTGGCCCTGGTTGGGGAATGACGAATACGCAGTATTTT. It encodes CSVGPGWGMTNTQYF.

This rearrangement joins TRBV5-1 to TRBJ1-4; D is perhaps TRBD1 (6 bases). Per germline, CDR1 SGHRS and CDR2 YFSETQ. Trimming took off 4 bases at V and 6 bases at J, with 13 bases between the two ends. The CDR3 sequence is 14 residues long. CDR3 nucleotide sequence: TGCGCCAGCAGCCACGGACAGCGCGATGAAAAACTGTTTTTT. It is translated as CASSHGQRDEKLFF.

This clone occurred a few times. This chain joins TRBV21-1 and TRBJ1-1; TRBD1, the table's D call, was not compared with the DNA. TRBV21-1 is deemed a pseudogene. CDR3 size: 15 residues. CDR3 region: CASSAPGQPNTEAFF. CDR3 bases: TGTGCCAGCAGCGCACCGGGACAGCCGAACACTGAAGCTTTCTTT.

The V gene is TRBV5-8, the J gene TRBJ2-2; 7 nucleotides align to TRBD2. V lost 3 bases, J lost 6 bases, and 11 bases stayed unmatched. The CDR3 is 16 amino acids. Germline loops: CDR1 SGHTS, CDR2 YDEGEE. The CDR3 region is CASSSKGAGLAGELFF. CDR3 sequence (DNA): TGTGCCAGCAGCTCGAAAGGAGCGGGACTCGCCGGGGAGCTGTTTTTT.

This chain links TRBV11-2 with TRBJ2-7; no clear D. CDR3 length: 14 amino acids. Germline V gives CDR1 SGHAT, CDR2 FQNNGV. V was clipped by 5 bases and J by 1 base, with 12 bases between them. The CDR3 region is CASSPRANSYEQYF. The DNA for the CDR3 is TGTGCCAGCAGCCCCCGAGCGAATTCCTACGAGCAGTACTTC.

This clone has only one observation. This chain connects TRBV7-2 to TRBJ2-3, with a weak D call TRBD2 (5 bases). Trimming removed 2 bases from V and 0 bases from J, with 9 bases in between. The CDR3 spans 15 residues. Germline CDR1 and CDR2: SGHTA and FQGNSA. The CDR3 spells CASSLQTGSTDTQYF. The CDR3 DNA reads TGTGCCAGCAGCTTACAGACGGGGAGCACAGATACGCAGTATTTT.

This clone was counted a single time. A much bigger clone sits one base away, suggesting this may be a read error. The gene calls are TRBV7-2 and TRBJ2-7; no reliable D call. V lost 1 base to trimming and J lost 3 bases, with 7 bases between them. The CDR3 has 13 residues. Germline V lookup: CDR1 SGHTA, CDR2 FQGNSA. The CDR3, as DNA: TGTGCCAGCAGCTTAGGAGACGGCTACGAGCAGTACTTC. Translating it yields CASSLGDGYEQYF.